This T cell receptor beta chain was retrieved from a study of cytomegalovirus exposure and HLA in healthy donors. Study-level background: Later, an analysis reported that the roughly 120 validation repertoires had used the same platform as the approximately 600 first-cohort repertoires.

Produced via immunoSEQ multiplex PCR; TCRdb's table is partial and in-frame only. The sample shows about 120,000 clones, approximately 81% of them seen only once. The CDR3 spans 17 residues. Germline V gene data show CDR1 as SGHVS and CDR2 as FNYEAQ. The V segment lost 2 bases and the J segment 2 bases; nucleotides outside the gene matches: 10. This clonotype originated in a woman between 25 and 40 years old in good health and CMV-seronegative. The J gene is TRBJ2-7, the V gene TRBV7-6; 9 bases are a match to TRBD2. The sample taken for sequencing was PBMCs. CDR3 region: CASSLLGASGDTYEQYF. DNA of the CDR3: TGTGCCAGCAGCTTATTGGGGGCTAGCGGGGACACCTACGAGCAGTACTTC.